Presented here are 15 T cell receptor beta chains from one specimen sequenced in a study of beta chain features in type 1 diabetes. These TCRs' antigens remain unknown. The whole isolated RNA underwent reverse transcription, so sequencing captured expressed TCRB transcripts. Data came from immunoSEQ multiplex PCR; TCRdb stores just in-frame clones and leaves some out. This repertoire shows 550,000 to 850,000 clones, roughly 13% found once; its top ten account for approximately 0.022%. Whole-study findings and limits: Shorter TCRB CDR3s, moderately but significantly so, marked every one of the four CD4+ subsets in Type 1 diabetes patients.

The source material was naive CD4+ T cells from blood. Source of these receptors: a man aged 18 to 30 with type 1 diabetes.

This clone was observed a handful of times. The chain is built from TRBV5-1 and TRBJ1-5, with a possible D match to TRBD1 (5 bases). Germline assignment: CDR1 SGHRS and CDR2 YFSETQ. The CDR3 extends over 15 amino acids. V was shortened by 2 bases and J by 3 bases, with 12 bases between the two germline ends. The CDR3 reads CASSFGGQPNQPQHF. The CDR3 nucleotides are TGCGCCAGCAGCTTTGGCGGACAACCCAATCAGCCCCAGCATTTT.

This clone was detected a few times. The V call is TRBV29-1, the J call TRBJ1-1, with no clear D. The CDR3 covers 15 residues. Germline CDR1 and CDR2: SQVTM and ANQGSEA. V lost 7 bases to trimming and J lost 1 base, with 19 bases between them. CDR3 residues: CSALAGRIPNTEAFF. CDR3 nucleotide sequence: TGCAGCGCCCTGGCAGGCCGGATCCCGAACACTGAAGCTTTCTTT.

This chain links TRBV29-1 with TRBJ2-3, with TRBD2 as a possible D gene (6 bases). Germline V gene sequence: CDR1 SQVTM, CDR2 ANQGSEA. There are 14 residues in the CDR3. The ends were cut back, 5 bases at V and 0 bases at J, with 12 bases in the middle. DNA of the CDR3: TGCAGCGTTTCTAGCGATACTAGCACAGATACGCAGTATTTT. Protein product: CSVSSDTSTDTQYF.

This clone was picked up a small number of times. V is TRBV10-2 and J is TRBJ2-7, with unresolved D. There are 11 residues in the CDR3. Germline assignment: CDR1 WSHSY and CDR2 SAAADI. V dropped 4 bases and J dropped 7 bases, with 8 bases sitting between them. Here the CDR3 reads CASSGASEQYF. CDR3 sequence (DNA): TGCGCCAGCAGTGGGGCGAGTGAGCAGTACTTC.

The chain employs TRBV10-3 and TRBJ2-5; maybe TRBD1 (6 bases). The CDR3 runs to 15 residues. Germline assignment: CDR1 ENHRY and CDR2 SYGVKD. V shed 10 bases and J shed 2 bases, with 20 bases lying between them. CDR3 coding DNA: TGTGCCACCGCCCAGCCGACAGGACGGCAAGAGACCCAGTACTTC. Translating gives CATAQPTGRQETQYF.

V usage is TRBV29-1 and J usage is TRBJ1-2; a weak D match, TRBD1 (5 bases). The germline CDR1 and CDR2 sequences are SQVTM and ANQGSEA. V lost 1 base to trimming and J lost 5 bases, with 11 bases between them. The CDR3 runs 13 residues. The CDR3: CSVEGVRAYGYTF. The CDR3 DNA follows: TGCAGCGTTGAAGGAGTCAGGGCATATGGCTACACCTTC. Combining the CDR3 with reference TRBV29-1 and TRBJ1-2 gives the whole variable domain SAVISQKPSRDICQRGTSLTIQCQVDSQVTMMFWYRQQPGQSLTLIATANQGSEATYESGFVIDKFPISRPNLTFSTLTVSNMSPEDSSIYLCSVEGVRAYGYTFGSGTRLTVV.

The chain uses TRBV5-1 and TRBJ2-3; possibly TRBD2 for D (6 bases). The CDR3 spans 15 residues. Deletions cut 4 bases from V and 2 bases from J, with 14 bases between. CDR1 SGHRS and CDR2 YFSETQ come from the germline V gene. Here the CDR3 DNA reads TGCGCCAGCAGCCCGGGAGATGGGTCCACAGATACGCAGTATTTT. Translating it yields CASSPGDGSTDTQYF.

This clone was seen only a few times. This chain links TRBV30 with TRBJ2-5; the match to TRBD2 covers 8 bases. The CDR3 spans 13 residues. Germline trimming cut 1 base from V and 5 bases from J; bases unmatched to any gene: 3. Germline assignment: CDR1 GTSNPN and CDR2 SVGIG (reference sequence). For the CDR3, the DNA is TGTGCCTGGAGTGGCGGGGGGAGTGAGACCCAGTACTTC. The encoded protein is CAWSGGGSETQYF.

To note about this clone: This specimen includes other DNA sequences encoding the same CDR3. V usage is TRBV4-1 and J usage is TRBJ1-2, with unresolved D. Trimming cost V 0 bases and J 2 bases, with 7 bases left between them. Looked up from germline, CDR1 is MGHRA and CDR2 is YSYEKL. The CDR3 totals 14 residues. Here the CDR3 reads CASSQDRANYGYTF. DNA for the CDR3: TGCGCCAGCAGCCAAGATCGGGCCAACTATGGCTACACCTTC.

This clone was seen a few times. The gene calls are TRBV7-9 and TRBJ2-3, with D perhaps being TRBD1 or TRBD2 (5 bases each). The V end was cut by 2 bases, the J end by 3 bases, with 12 bases between. The V gene's germline CDR1 is SEHNR and CDR2 FQNEAQ (reference sequence). This CDR3 contains 15 residues. In nucleotides, the CDR3 is TGTGCCAGCAGCTTACGAGGGCAGGGAACAGATACGCAGTATTTT. Translating it yields CASSLRGQGTDTQYF.

The rearrangement links TRBV18 to TRBJ2-1; D is possibly TRBD1 (6 bases). Per germline, CDR1 KGHSH and CDR2 LQKENI. This CDR3 is built from 13 residues. V was shortened by 3 bases and J by 9 bases, with 12 bases between the two germline ends. The CDR3 coding sequence is TGTGCCAGCTCACCTATAGGACAGTCTGAGCAGTTCTTC. This gives the protein CASSPIGQSEQFF. Looking up the rest from reference TRBV18 and TRBJ2-1 gives the full variable domain: NAGVMQNPRHLVRRRGQEARLRCSPMKGHSHVYWYRQLPEEGLKFMVYLQKENIIDESGMPKERFSAEFPKEGPSILRIQQVVRGDSAAYFCASSPIGQSEQFFGPGTRLTVL.

This clone was observed a few times. The rearrangement links TRBV25-1 to TRBJ2-5, with D tentatively TRBD2 (6 bases). CDR3 size: 13 residues. The germline V gene encodes CDR1 MGHDK and CDR2 SYGVNS. Trimming left V 5 bases short and J 5 bases short, with 12 bases between. CDR3 nucleotides: TGTGCCAGCAGTAAAAGTGGGGGGGAGACCCAGTACTTC. Translating it yields CASSKSGGETQYF.

This sequence joins TRBV29-1 and TRBJ1-2; 10 positions agree with TRBD1. Looked up from germline, CDR1 is SQVTM and CDR2 is ANQGSEA. The CDR3 has 12 amino acids. V lost 6 bases to trimming and J lost 5 bases; unmatched junction nucleotides: 3. CDR3 DNA: TGCAGCGTCCCGGACAGGGGGTATGGCTACACCTTC. Amino acid sequence: CSVPDRGYGYTF. The full variable domain, completed using reference TRBV29-1 and TRBJ1-2, is SAVISQKPSRDICQRGTSLTIQCQVDSQVTMMFWYRQQPGQSLTLIATANQGSEATYESGFVIDKFPISRPNLTFSTLTVSNMSPEDSSIYLCSVPDRGYGYTFGSGTRLTVV.

This sequence joins TRBV6-1 and TRBJ1-1; D might be TRBD1 (5 bases). Trimming took 7 bases from V and 5 from J, leaving 8 bases between them. In germline, CDR1 is MNHNS, CDR2 SASEGT. The CDR3 has 11 amino acids. The CDR3 DNA reads TGTGCCAGCATTAGACAGACTGAAGCTTTCTTT. This codes for CASIRQTEAFF.

The chain is built from TRBV7-3 and TRBJ2-1; TRBD2 might be the D (5 bases). The CDR3 sequence is 17 residues long. Looked up from germline, CDR1 is SGHTA and CDR2 is FQGTGA. With 0 bases removed from V and 5 bases from J, the gap between germline ends came to 17 bases. CDR3 in amino acids: CASSLTYERRGNNEQFF. CDR3 sequence (DNA): TGTGCCAGCAGCTTAACGTACGAGCGGAGAGGGAACAATGAGCAGTTCTTC.